This TCR beta chain was documented in a study of post-analysis software for immune sequencing data. Study-wide background: The cohort encompassed relapsing-remitting, secondary progressive and progressive-relapsing multiple sclerosis disease courses. Study results and caveats: Compared with controls, patients showed significantly lower normalized Chao1 diversity. Controls had lower frequencies than patients of about 5 TRBV segments, which included TRBV5-6, TRBV5-1 and TRBV20-1.

TCR beta libraries were prepared from cDNA with unique molecular identifiers. Input of roughly 0.85 to 11 million T cells yielded 500,000 to 650,000 cDNA molecules. A single record per CDR3 protein comes from TCRdb applying MiXCR to the PCR reads. Of roughly 700,000 distinct CDR3 sequences in the sample, 30% were seen once. For this clonotype: Antigen: not known.

The CDR3 length is 14 residues. The germline V and J ends were trimmed by 0 bases and 8 bases, with 12 bases remaining between them. CDR1 and CDR2 from the germline V gene are SGDLS and YYNGEE. Source material: blood. This sequence was found in a girl aged 10-17 years with multiple sclerosis. The chain recombines TRBV9 with TRBJ2-1; D ambiguous. CDR3 bases: TGTGCCAGCAGCGTAGGGACGGCGATGCATGAGCAGTTCTTC. Protein sequence: CASSVGTAMHEQFF.